This TCR beta chain came from a study of PD-1 blockade in classical Hodgkin lymphoma. Study-level background: Intravenous delivery of nivolumab at 3 mg/kg to patients occurred every 2 weeks. Study-wide findings and caveats: The CD4+ diversity rise by C4D1 was clearest in complete responders.

Comment on this clone: Its antigen is unknown.

The time point is: cycle 4 day 1 (C4D1), after 6 weeks of nivolumab. Relapse was seen in all patients after autologous stem cell transplantation, and brentuximab vedotin exposure was variable. The repertoire was sequenced with immunoSEQ multiplex PCR; TCRdb's copy has only in-frame clones and lacks some. The data show tens of thousands of clones, roughly nine tenths seen once. The starting material was peripheral blood mononuclear cells (PBMCs), obtained before the fourth cycle of nivolumab. This clonotype originated in a human donor with classical Hodgkin lymphoma.

The CDR3 here is CASPKRFSGEGETQYF. The CDR3 bases are TGTGCCAGCCCGAAGCGGTTTAGCGGGGAGGGAGAGACCCAGTACTTC. This chain joins TRBV2 and TRBJ2-5, with 8 bases lining up with TRBD2. The germline V gene encodes CDR1 SNHLY and CDR2 FYNNEI. CDR3 length equals 16 residues. Trimming took 8 bases from V and 4 from J; bases not matched to a gene: 15. Together with reference TRBV2 and TRBJ2-5, the CDR3 gives the full variable domain: EPEVTQTPSHQVTQMGQEVILRCVPISNHLYFYWYRQILGQKVEFLVSFYNNEISEKSEIFDDQFSVERPDGSNFTLKIRSTKLEDSAMYFCASPKRFSGEGETQYFGPGTRLLVL.